This T cell receptor (beta chain) was sequenced for a study of T-cell memory formation after mild COVID-19. Study summary: TCR clusters were mostly confined to one donor each. Study-wide results and caveats: The study found balanced CD4/CD8 in clones contracting day 15 to 85 and a CD4+ lean in later expanders. Cross-reactive memory seemingly joined, as some responding clones were found in pre-infection memory.

Libraries for TCRalpha and TCRbeta carried sample barcodes and unique molecular identifiers via 5'RACE. One entry per CDR3 protein, called by TCRdb with MiXCR from the 5' RACE reads. The table has roughly 580,000 distinct CDR3 sequences, roughly 18% seen once. A remark on this clonotype: What it recognizes is unknown.

V was cut by 8 bases and J by 5 bases, with 11 bases left in between. CDR3 length: 12 amino acids. Germline lookup yields CDR1 LNHNV and CDR2 YYDKDF (reference sequence). V usage is TRBV15 and J usage is TRBJ2-3, with a weak D call TRBD2 (6 bases). Material for sequencing was PBMCs or a T cell subset sorted from them (not recorded which). This receptor was identified in an adult woman who had mild COVID-19 (a few samples of this study predate the infection). Cell type and time point are not known. The CDR3 DNA reads TGTGCCACCCGGAGGGCCGAAGATACGCAGTATTTT. Encoded protein: CATRRAEDTQYF.